This TCR beta chain was documented in a study of cytomegalovirus exposure and HLA in healthy donors. Germline CDR1 SGHRS, CDR2 YFSETQ. J was trimmed by 7 bases and V by 0 bases; bases with no gene match: 2. The CDR3 runs 15 residues. Both 60 Vbeta primers and 13 Jbeta primers went into the PCR. Libraries were prepared by immunoSEQ multiplex PCR; TCRdb keeps only in-frame clonotypes and omits some of them. Here the sample spans over 150,000 clones, about three quarters being singletons. In the case of this clone: Other DNA sequences in the same sample also yield this CDR3.

The chain recombines TRBV5-1 with TRBJ2-1; 12 bases match TRBD2. The TCR comes from a young man in good health and CMV-seronegative. Material: PBMCs. The CDR3 spells CASSLGTSGANEQFF. For the CDR3, the DNA is TGCGCCAGCAGCTTGGGGACTAGCGGGGCGAATGAGCAGTTCTTC.